This T cell receptor (beta chain) stems from a study of blood T cell repertoires in COVID-19. About the study: Sites across the United States, Italy and Spain contributed samples from acute and convalescent COVID-19. From T cells, B-cell-depleted T cells, or PBMCs came the material, which was cDNA or gDNA.

Germline assignment: CDR1 SQVTM and CDR2 ANQGSEA. The CDR3 loop spans 14 amino acids. V lost 6 bases to trimming and J lost 0 bases; unmatched junction nucleotides: 7. Authors' data handling: Reference gene primer amplification gave estimated nucleated cell counts. Sequencing was performed with immunoSEQ multiplex PCR; in TCRdb, only in-frame clones are kept and a portion is missing. V and J calls and clone size come straight from that table; D and trimming were deduced from the DNA. The table records 150,000 to 180,000 clones, 75% to 95% of them present only once. The chain couples TRBV29-1 to TRBJ2-7; 8 bases align to TRBD2. Sequenced input: peripheral blood. The source is a man aged 50 to 60 with acute or convalescent COVID-19. The CDR3 sequence is CSVRLASDSYEQYF. In DNA, the CDR3 is TGCAGCGTGCGACTAGCGAGCGACTCCTACGAGCAGTACTTC.